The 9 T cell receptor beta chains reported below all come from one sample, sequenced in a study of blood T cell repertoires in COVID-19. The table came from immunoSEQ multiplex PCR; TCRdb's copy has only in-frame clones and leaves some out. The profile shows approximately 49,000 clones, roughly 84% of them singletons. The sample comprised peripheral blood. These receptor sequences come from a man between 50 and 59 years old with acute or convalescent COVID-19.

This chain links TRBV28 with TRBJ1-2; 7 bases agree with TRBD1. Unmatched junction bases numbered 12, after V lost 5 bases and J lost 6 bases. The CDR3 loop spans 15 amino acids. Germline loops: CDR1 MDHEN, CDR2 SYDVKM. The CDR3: CASSTHRGRAHGYTF. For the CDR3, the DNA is TGTGCCAGCAGTACTCACAGGGGCCGAGCGCATGGCTACACCTTC.

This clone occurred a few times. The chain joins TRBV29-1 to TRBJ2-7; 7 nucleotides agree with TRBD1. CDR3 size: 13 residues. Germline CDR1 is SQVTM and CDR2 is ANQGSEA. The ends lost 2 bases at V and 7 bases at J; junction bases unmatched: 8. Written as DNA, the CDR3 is TGCAGCGTTGAACCGCGACAGGGAGATGAGCAGTACTTC. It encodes CSVEPRQGDEQYF.

CDR3 in amino acids: CASRWDRVLSEQYF. The CDR3 DNA is TGTGCCAGCAGATGGGACAGGGTCCTTTCAGAGCAGTACTTC. The chain carries TRBV28 and TRBJ2-7, with 9 nucleotides matching TRBD1. After removal of 6 bases from V and 7 bases from J, the junction contained 10 bases not matched to a gene. In germline, CDR1 is MDHEN, CDR2 SYDVKM. The CDR3 contains 14 residues.

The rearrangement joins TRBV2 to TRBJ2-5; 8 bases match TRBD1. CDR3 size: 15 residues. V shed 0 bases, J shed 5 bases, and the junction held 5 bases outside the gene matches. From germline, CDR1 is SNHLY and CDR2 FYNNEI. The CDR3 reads CASSEAGQGPETQYF. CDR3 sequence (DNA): TGTGCCAGCAGTGAAGCAGGACAGGGCCCGGAGACCCAGTACTTC.

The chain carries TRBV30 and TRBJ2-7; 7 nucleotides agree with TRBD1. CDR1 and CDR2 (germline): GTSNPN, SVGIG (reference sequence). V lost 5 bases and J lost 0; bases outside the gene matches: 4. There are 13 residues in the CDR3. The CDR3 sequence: CAWSTGNSYEQYF. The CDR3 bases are TGTGCCTGGTCGACAGGGAACTCCTACGAGCAGTACTTC.

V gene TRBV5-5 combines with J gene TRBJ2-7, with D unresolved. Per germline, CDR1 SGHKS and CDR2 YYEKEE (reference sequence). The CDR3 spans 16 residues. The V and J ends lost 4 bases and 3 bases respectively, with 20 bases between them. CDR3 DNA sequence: TGTGCCAGCAGCCACTCCGATCTGCGGCCCCTCTACGAGCAGTACTTC. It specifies CASSHSDLRPLYEQYF.

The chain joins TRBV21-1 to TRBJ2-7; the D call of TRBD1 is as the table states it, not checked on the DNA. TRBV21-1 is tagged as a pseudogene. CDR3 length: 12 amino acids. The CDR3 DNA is TGTGCCATAAGACAGGGGGCATGTGAGCAGTACTTC. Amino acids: CAIRQGACEQYF.

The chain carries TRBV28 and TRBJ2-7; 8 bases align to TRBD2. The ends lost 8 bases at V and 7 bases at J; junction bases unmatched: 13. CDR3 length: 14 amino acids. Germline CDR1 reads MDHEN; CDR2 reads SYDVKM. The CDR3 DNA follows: TGTGCCAGCGCACTGACTAGCGCCTCGGGGGAGCAGTACTTC. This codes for CASALTSASGEQYF.

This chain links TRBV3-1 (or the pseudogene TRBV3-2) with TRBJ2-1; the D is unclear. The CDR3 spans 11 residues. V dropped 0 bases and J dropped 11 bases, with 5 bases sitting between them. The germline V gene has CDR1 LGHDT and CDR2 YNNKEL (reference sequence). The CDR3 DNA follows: TGTGCCAGCAGCCAAGATCAGAAGCAGTTCTTC. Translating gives CASSQDQKQFF.